The clone carrying this TCR beta chain has ten or more counts. The antigen remains undetermined. A much more abundant neighbour one base away suggests this may be a read error. Time point defined: newly diagnosed GD, antithyroid drugs for less than 3 months. The TCR library was made from RNA extracted from PBMCs. This sample is drawn from a study of regulatory T cells in long-lasting Graves disease. Relying on iRepertoire HTBI primers and Arm-PCR of CDR3 regions, the team built TCR beta libraries. TCRdb re-called the multiplex PCR reads through MiXCR, storing one row per CDR3 protein. The sample records some 330,000 distinct CDR3 sequences, about 12% being singletons. The CDR3 is 13 amino acids. Germline CDR1 is SNHLY and CDR2 is FYNNEI. Findings and limits, study-wide: Thyroid tissue was not sampled; only peripheral blood was.

These data also featured in a second study, about T cells in Graves' hyperthyroidism and ophthalmopathy. That source reports: Absent ophthalmopathy progression within 18 months defined stable Graves' hyperthyroidism.

The rearrangement joins TRBV2 to TRBJ2-7; no definite D call. This material consisted of peripheral blood mononuclear cells (PBMCs), taken at new diagnosis, from a patient treated with antithyroid drugs. This TCR came from a woman under 30 with Graves disease. This chain's CDR3 is CANSYSQAYEQYF. DNA of the CDR3: TGTGCCAACAGTTACTCCCAGGCCTACGAGCAGTACTTC.